These T cell receptor beta chains were read from a single sample in a study of graft-versus-host responses after intestinal transplantation. Using immunoSEQ multiplex PCR, the repertoire was profiled, and TCRdb retains in-frame clones only, with some absent. The table has over 85,000 clones, 90% to 95% seen once. Their specific antigens are unknown. The specimen comprised unstimulated CD8+ T cells sorted from spleen or lymph node cells, sampled before intestinal transplant. These receptors were collected from a human donor who received an intestinal transplant. CDR3s include the opening cysteine and the closing phenylalanine or tryptophan. D genes are given only for firm matches. The listing skips clone size in some rows; elsewhere it reads once, few, many or a size class.

>TRBD1|TRBV7-9|NA|TRBJ2-7
CASSSRDRVHEQYF
TGTGCCAGCAGCTCCCGGGACAGGGTCCACGAGCAGTACTTC
>TRBD1|TRBV6-6|NA|TRBJ1-1
CASSGTGGGIEAFF
TGTGCCAGCAGTGGAACAGGGGGCGGAATTGAAGCTTTCTTT
>NA|TRBV2|NA|TRBJ2-7
CASVWTGSSYEQYF
TGTGCCAGCGTTTGGACCGGGAGCTCCTACGAGCAGTACTTC
>TRBD1|TRBV4-1|NA|TRBJ2-7
CASSQGTGYEQYF
TGCGCCAGCAGCCAAGGGACAGGCTACGAGCAGTACTTC
>NA|TRBV27|NA|TRBJ2-2
CASSFLGHTGELFF
TGTGCCAGCAGTTTCTTGGGGCACACCGGGGAGCTGTTTTTT
>TRBD1|TRBV19|once|TRBJ1-1
CASSTGTGHTEAFF
TGTGCCAGTAGTACCGGGACAGGCCACACTGAAGCTTTCTTT
>TRBD1|TRBV6-5|NA|TRBJ2-1
CASSPTGALYNEQFF
TGTGCCAGCAGCCCAACAGGGGCTCTCTACAATGAGCAGTTCTTC
>NA|TRBV4-2|NA|TRBJ2-1
CASSSNRDSPYNEQFF
TGTGCCAGCAGCTCTAACCGGGACTCTCCCTACAATGAGCAGTTCTTC
>NA|TRBV6-1|NA|TRBJ2-7
CASSEIRVYPYEQYF
TGTGCCAGCAGTGAAATTCGGGTCTATCCCTACGAGCAGTACTTC
>NA|TRBV19|NA|TRBJ1-5
CASSIDRVSNQPQHF
TGTGCCAGTAGTATAGATCGGGTTAGCAATCAGCCCCAGCATTTT
>NA|TRBV29-1|NA|TRBJ2-7
CSVAGGSYSNEQYF
TGCAGCGTTGCTGGCGGGTCTTACTCTAACGAGCAGTACTTC
>NA|TRBV19|NA|TRBJ1-1
CASSAGGTEAFF
TGTGCCAGTAGTGCGGGGGGCACTGAAGCTTTCTTT
>NA|TRBV13|NA|TRBJ1-6
CASSLQGSLDSPLHF
TGTGCCAGCAGCTTACAGGGCAGCCTGGATTCACCCCTCCACTTT
>TRBD2|TRBV15|NA|TRBJ2-1
CATSRVTSGGNEQFF
TGTGCCACCAGCAGAGTTACTAGCGGGGGAAATGAGCAGTTCTTC
>NA|TRBV6-5|NA|TRBJ1-1
CASTYGTMNTEAFF
TGTGCCAGCACCTACGGGACTATGAACACTGAAGCTTTCTTT
>NA|TRBV4-1|NA|TRBJ1-2
CASSQDRGLIYGYTF
TGCGCCAGCAGCCAAGATCGGGGGTTGATCTATGGCTACACCTTC
>NA|TRBV7-9|NA|TRBJ1-1
CASSLLSREAFF
TGTGCCAGCAGCTTACTGTCGAGAGAAGCTTTCTTT
>TRBD1|TRBV10-1|few|TRBJ1-1
CASSESGTENTEAFF
TGCGCCAGCAGTGAGTCGGGGACAGAAAACACTGAAGCTTTCTTT
>TRBD2|TRBV7-3|NA|TRBJ2-3
CASSYSAGGRDTQYF
TGTGCCAGCAGCTATTCAGCGGGGGGGCGAGATACGCAGTATTTT
>NA|TRBV2|NA|TRBJ2-4
CASSERDYVGNIQYF
TGTGCCAGCAGTGAACGCGACTACGTTGGGAACATTCAGTACTTC
>TRBD1|TRBV6-5|NA|TRBJ1-2
CASSTGDYGYTF
TGTGCCAGCAGTACAGGGGACTATGGCTACACCTTC
>NA|TRBV5-1|once|TRBJ2-5
CASSQETAIQETQYF
TGCGCCAGCAGCCAGGAGACAGCTATCCAAGAGACCCAGTACTTC
>TRBD2|TRBV9|once|TRBJ2-7
CASSPLAGVVDEQYF
TGTGCCAGCAGCCCCTTAGCGGGAGTAGTCGACGAGCAGTACTTC
>NA|TRBV7-9|NA|TRBJ1-6
CASSPPWRGWSSPLHF
TGTGCCAGCAGCCCCCCATGGAGAGGCTGGAGTTCACCCCTCCACTTT
>TRBD1|TRBV29-1|NA|TRBJ2-7
CSFIQDRGYEQYF
TGCAGCTTTATCCAGGACAGGGGCTACGAGCAGTACTTC
>NA|TRBV5-8|NA|TRBJ2-7
CASSPNLEQPLSEQYF
TGTGCCAGCAGCCCCAACTTGGAACAGCCCCTTAGCGAGCAGTACTTC
>NA|TRBV4-3|NA|TRBJ1-1
CASSPGGEYTEAFF
TGCGCCAGCAGCCCTGGGGGCGAGTACACTGAAGCTTTCTTT
>TRBD2|TRBV7-9|NA|TRBJ2-3
CASSPPGLVTDTQYF
TGTGCCAGCAGCCCGCCGGGACTAGTTACAGATACGCAGTATTTT
>NA|TRBV19|NA|TRBJ2-2
CASHTGTGELFF
TGTGCCAGTCATACGGGCACCGGGGAGCTGTTTTTT
>NA|TRBV2|NA|TRBJ2-1
CASSEAVRSGGEQFF
TGTGCCAGCAGTGAAGCAGTGCGGAGCGGTGGTGAGCAGTTCTTC
>TRBD2|TRBV7-9|NA|TRBJ2-3
CASSAGLAGATDTQYF
TGTGCCAGCAGCGCCGGACTAGCGGGGGCCACAGATACGCAGTATTTT
>NA|TRBV13|few|TRBJ1-1
CASGGQPNTEAFF
TGTGCCAGCGGCGGACAGCCGAACACTGAAGCTTTCTTT
>NA|TRBV6-5|NA|TRBJ1-4
CASSYTQDHPNEKLFF
TGTGCCAGCAGTTACACTCAGGATCACCCTAATGAAAAACTGTTTTTT
>TRBD1|TRBV15|NA|TRBJ1-1
CATSSPGTAEAFF
TGTGCCACCAGCAGTCCCGGGACAGCTGAAGCTTTCTTT
>NA|TRBV15|NA|TRBJ2-1
CATSSSVSYNEQFF
TGTGCCACCAGCAGTTCCGTATCCTACAATGAGCAGTTCTTC
>TRBD1|TRBV9|NA|TRBJ2-5
CASSPQGTGQETQYF
TGTGCCAGCAGCCCCCAGGGGACAGGCCAAGAGACCCAGTACTTC
>NA|TRBV21-1|NA|TRBJ1-2
CASSNRGEGRPFGYGYTF
TGTGCCAGCAGCAACCGAGGGGAGGGGAGGCCCTTTGGCTATGGCTACACCTTC
>TRBD2|TRBV4-1|NA|TRBJ2-1
CASSLVRRTSGYNEQFF
TGCGCCAGCAGCCTCGTGCGCCGGACTAGCGGCTACAATGAGCAGTTCTTC
>NA|TRBV21-1|once|TRBJ2-1
CASTSIGQGDYNEQFF
TGTGCCAGCACCTCAATAGGACAGGGGGACTACAATGAGCAGTTCTTC
>NA|TRBV5-6|NA|TRBJ1-2
CASSLAGQFNYGYTF
TGTGCCAGCAGCTTGGCGGGACAATTTAACTATGGCTACACCTTC
>TRBD1|TRBV27|NA|TRBJ1-2
CASSLWTGDGGYTF
TGTGCCAGCAGTTTATGGACAGGAGATGGTGGCTACACCTTC
>TRBD1|TRBV5-1|NA|TRBJ2-5
CASSTYTGVETQYF
TGCGCCAGCAGCACCTACACAGGGGTAGAGACCCAGTACTTC